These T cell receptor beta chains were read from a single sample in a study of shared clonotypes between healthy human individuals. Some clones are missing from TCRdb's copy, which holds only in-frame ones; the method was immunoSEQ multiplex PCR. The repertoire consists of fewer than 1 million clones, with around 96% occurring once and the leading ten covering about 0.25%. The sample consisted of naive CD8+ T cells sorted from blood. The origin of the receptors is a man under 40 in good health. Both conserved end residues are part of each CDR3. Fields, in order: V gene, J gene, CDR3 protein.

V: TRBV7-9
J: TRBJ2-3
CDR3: CASSLGSGEDTQYF

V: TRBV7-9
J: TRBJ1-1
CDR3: CASSLGEGLNTEAFF

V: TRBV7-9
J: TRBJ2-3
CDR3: CATHRGGSTDTQYF

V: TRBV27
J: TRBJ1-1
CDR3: CASSDRGSDTEAFF

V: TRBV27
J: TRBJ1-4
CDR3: CASSAGLNIEKLFF

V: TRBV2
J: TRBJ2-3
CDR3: CAISERERSDTQYF

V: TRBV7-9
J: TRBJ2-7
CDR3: CASSYVPSYEQYF

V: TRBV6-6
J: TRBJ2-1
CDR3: CASSLIAGGANEQFF

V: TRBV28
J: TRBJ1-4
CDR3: CASRGRGFNEKLFF

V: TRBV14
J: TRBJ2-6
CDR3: CASSQTEGQGVISGANVLTF

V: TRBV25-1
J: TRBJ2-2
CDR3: CASSEWNGRALEAGELFF

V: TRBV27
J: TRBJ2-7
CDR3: CASSPSLQPYEQYF

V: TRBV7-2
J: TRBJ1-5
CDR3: CASSLLWTRLGPQHF

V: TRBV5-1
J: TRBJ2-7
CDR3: CASSFVVGDSAYEQYF

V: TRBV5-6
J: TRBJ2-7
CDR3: CASSLGLNSYEQYF

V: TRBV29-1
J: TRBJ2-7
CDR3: CSVQTITGLAEPYEQYF

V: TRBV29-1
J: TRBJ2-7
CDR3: CSVVDNYEQYF

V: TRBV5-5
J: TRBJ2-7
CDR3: CASSLFQTYEQYF

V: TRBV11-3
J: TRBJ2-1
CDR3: CASSSPFNEQFF

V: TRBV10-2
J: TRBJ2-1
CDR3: CASSPFLGLASQGVEQFF

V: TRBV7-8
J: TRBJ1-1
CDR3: CASSLDGGLNTEAFF

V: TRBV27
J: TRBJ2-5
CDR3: CATYDEGRETQYF

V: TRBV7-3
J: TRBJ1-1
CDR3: CASSLKGGGAGTEAFF

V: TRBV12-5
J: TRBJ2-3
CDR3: CASGFPWKGRPTDTQYF

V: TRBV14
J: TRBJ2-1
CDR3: CASSQEKEAGYQNEQFF

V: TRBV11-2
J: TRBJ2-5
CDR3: CASSLDSATETQYF

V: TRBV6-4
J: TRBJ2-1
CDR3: CASSDSASGYNEQFF

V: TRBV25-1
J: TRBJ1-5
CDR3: CASSSGQGGQPQHF

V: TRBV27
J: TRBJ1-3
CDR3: CASSLSTGNTIYF

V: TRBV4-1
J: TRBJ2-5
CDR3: CASSPLAGVGETQYF

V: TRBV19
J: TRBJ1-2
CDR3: CASRAGPGDGYTF